This T cell receptor (beta chain) comes out of a study of blood T cell repertoires in COVID-19. Overall study: Whether acute or convalescent, the COVID-19 samples came from the United States, Italy and Spain. PBMCs, B-cell-depleted T cells, or T cells provided the cDNA or gDNA that made up the material.

There are 13 residues in the CDR3. TCRdb's table, derived via immunoSEQ multiplex PCR, lists solely in-frame clones and lacks some. The sample records some 58,000 clones, 75% to 95% being singletons. This clone was observed a single time. Sequenced material: peripheral blood. The chain is built from TRBV21-1 and TRBJ2-7; the D segment call TRBD1 is taken from the table without a DNA check. TRBV21-1 is a pseudogene segment. This receptor was taken from a man in his forties with acute or convalescent COVID-19. The CDR3 region is CASSQHRALLGYF. The CDR3 DNA reads TGTGCCAGCAGCCAACACAGGGCCCTCTTGGGGTACTTC.